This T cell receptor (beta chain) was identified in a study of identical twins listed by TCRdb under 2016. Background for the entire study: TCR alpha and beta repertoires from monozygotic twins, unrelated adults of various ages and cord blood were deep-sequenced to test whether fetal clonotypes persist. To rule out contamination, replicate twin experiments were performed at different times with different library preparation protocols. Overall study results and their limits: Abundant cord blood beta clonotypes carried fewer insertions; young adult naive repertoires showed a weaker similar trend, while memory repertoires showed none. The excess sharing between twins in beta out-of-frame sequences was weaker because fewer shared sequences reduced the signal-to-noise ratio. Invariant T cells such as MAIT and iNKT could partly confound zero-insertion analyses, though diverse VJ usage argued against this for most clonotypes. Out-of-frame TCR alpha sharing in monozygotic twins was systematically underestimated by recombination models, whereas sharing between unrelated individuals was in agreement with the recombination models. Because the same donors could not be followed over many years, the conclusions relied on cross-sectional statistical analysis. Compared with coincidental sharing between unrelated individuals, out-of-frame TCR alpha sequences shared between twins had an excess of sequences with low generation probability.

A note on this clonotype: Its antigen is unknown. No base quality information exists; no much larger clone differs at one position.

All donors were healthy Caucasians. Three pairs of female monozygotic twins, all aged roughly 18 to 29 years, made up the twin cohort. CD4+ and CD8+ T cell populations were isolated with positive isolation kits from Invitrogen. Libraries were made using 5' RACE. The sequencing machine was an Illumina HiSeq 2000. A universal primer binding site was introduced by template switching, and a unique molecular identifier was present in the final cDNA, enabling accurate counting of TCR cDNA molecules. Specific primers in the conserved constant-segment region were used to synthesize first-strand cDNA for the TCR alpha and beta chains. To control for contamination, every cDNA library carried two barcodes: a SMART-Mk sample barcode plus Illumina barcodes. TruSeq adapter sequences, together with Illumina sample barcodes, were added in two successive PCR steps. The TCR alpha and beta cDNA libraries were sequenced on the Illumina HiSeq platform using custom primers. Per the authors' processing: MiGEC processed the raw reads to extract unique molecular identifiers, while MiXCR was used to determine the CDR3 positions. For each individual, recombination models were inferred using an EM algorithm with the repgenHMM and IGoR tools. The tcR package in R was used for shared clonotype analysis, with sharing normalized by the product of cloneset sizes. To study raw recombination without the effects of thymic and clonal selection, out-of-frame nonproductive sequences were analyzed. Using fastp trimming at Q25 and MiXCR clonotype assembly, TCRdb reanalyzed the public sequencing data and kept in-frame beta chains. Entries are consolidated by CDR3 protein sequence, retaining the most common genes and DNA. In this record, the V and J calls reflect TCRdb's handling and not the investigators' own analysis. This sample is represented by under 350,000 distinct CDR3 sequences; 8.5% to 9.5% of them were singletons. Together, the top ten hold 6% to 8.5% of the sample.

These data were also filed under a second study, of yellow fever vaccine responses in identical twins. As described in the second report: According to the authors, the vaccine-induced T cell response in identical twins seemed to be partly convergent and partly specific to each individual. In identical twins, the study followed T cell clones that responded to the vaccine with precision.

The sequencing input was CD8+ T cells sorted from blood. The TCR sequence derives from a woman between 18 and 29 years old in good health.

The DNA reads as follows: TGTGCCAGCAGCCAAGCTTCGGCTGGAAACACCATATATTTT. Protein translation: CASSQASAGNTIYF. The chain is encoded by TRBV14 joined to TRBJ1-3; the D gene remains uncertain. From its cysteine to its phenylalanine, the CDR3 spans 14 amino acids. The sequence is cut down to CDR3 DNA, 42 bases in frame from base 1. The germline ends are 6 bases apart after V is trimmed by 1 base and J by 2 bases. The CDR1 and CDR2 encoded by the germline V gene are SGHDN and FVKESK.